This section outlines one T cell receptor beta chain sequence together with its context. These data come from a study of blood T cell repertoires in COVID-19. Across the whole study: Collection of acute and convalescent COVID-19 samples took place in the United States, Italy and Spain. T cells, B-cell-depleted T cells, or PBMCs provided the cDNA or gDNA that served as material.

V lost 2 bases, J lost 2 bases, and 9 bases lay in between. CDR3 length: 14 amino acids. Germline assignment: CDR1 MNHNS and CDR2 SASEGT. In the original analysis: Reference gene primer amplification in the assay estimated nucleated cell counts. TCRdb keeps only in-frame clones here, not all; method: immunoSEQ multiplex PCR. Clone size and V and J calls were adopted from that table, with D and trimming inferred from the DNA. The sample consists of over 200,000 clones, around 80% of them appearing once. V gene TRBV6-1 combines with J gene TRBJ2-5; D not certain. This sequence originates from a man of 80 years or more with acute or convalescent COVID-19. The sample taken for sequencing was peripheral blood. DNA for the CDR3: TGTGCCAGCAGTGAAAGAGCAGGACAAGAGACCCAGTACTTC. Protein product: CASSERAGQETQYF.